This TCR beta chain originates from a study of shared clonotypes between healthy human individuals. Concerning this clone itself: No antigen is known for it.

Overall study findings and caveats: Naive CD4 clonotype sharing across a handful of donors was around 5.5%.

Donors had no recently reported acute infections or vaccinations and were HIV-negative. Naive CD4+ cells were CD45RA-selected; the remaining cells were memory. CDR1 is SGHTS, CDR2 YDEGEE, per germline. The CDR3 covers 14 residues. The J segment lost 2 bases and the V segment lost 4 bases, leaving 2 bases of the junction unmatched. The repertoire was sequenced with immunoSEQ multiplex PCR; TCRdb's copy has only in-frame clones and lacks some. The table has about 300,000 clones, roughly 70% seen once. This chain connects TRBV5-8 to TRBJ1-3, with 8 nucleotides matching TRBD1. This receptor was obtained from a man aged 25-40 years in good health. Sequenced input: memory CD4+ T cells sorted from blood. Subset here: CD45RA-negative fraction. CDR3 DNA sequence: TGTGCCAGCAGCCCGGACAGGGCTGGAAACACCATATATTTT. Its protein is CASSPDRAGNTIYF. The whole variable domain, filled in from reference TRBV5-8 and TRBJ1-3, reads EAGVTQSPTHLIKTRGQQATLRCSPISGHTSVYWYQQALGLGLQFLLWYDEGEERNRGNFPPRFSGRQFPNYSSELNVNALELEDSALYLCASSPDRAGNTIYFGEGSWLTVV.